The rows below give T cell receptor beta chains drawn from one sample of a study of shared clonotypes between healthy human individuals. Using immunoSEQ multiplex PCR, the repertoire was profiled, and TCRdb retains in-frame clones only, with some absent. The sample yields over 2 million clones, 95% seen once. Sequencing was carried out using naive CD4+ T cells sorted from blood. The source of these receptors is a man aged 18 to 30 in good health. Each CDR3 is given with its conserved first and last residue. The order of the fields is CDR3 protein, CDR3 DNA, V gene, D gene, clone size, J gene. The D gene is left open where the match is weak. Clone size is not always given. Where it is, it says once, few, many or a class for expanded clones.

CDR3aa: CASSTRQVSWANVLTF
CDR3nt: TGTGCCAGCAGTACCAGACAGGTATCCTGGGCCAACGTCCTGACTTTC
v_gene: TRBV27
d_gene: NA
abundance: NA
j_gene: TRBJ2-6

CDR3aa: CASSMMAATSYEQYF
CDR3nt: TGTGCCAGTAGTATGATGGCGGCGACTTCCTACGAGCAGTACTTC
v_gene: TRBV19
d_gene: NA
abundance: once
j_gene: TRBJ2-7

CDR3aa: CASSQEGARDNEQFF
CDR3nt: TGCGCCAGCAGCCAAGAGGGGGCCCGTGACAATGAGCAGTTCTTC
v_gene: TRBV4-3
d_gene: NA
abundance: NA
j_gene: TRBJ2-1

CDR3aa: CASSEAPGQGIVAFF
CDR3nt: TGTGCCAGCAGTGAAGCGCCGGGACAGGGGATCGTAGCTTTCTTT
v_gene: TRBV6-1
d_gene: TRBD1
abundance: NA
j_gene: TRBJ1-1

CDR3aa: CASSASTGGGTEAFF
CDR3nt: TGCGCCAGCAGCGCCTCGACAGGGGGAGGGACTGAAGCTTTCTTT
v_gene: TRBV5-1
d_gene: TRBD1
abundance: NA
j_gene: TRBJ1-1

CDR3aa: CASTRRGSDEQYF
CDR3nt: TGTGCCAGCACCCGGAGGGGTTCGGACGAGCAGTACTTC
v_gene: TRBV6-5
d_gene: NA
abundance: NA
j_gene: TRBJ2-7

CDR3aa: CASSRPDRGYEQYF
CDR3nt: TGTGCCAGCAGCCGACCCGACAGGGGTTACGAGCAGTACTTC
v_gene: TRBV7-9
d_gene: TRBD1
abundance: NA
j_gene: TRBJ2-7

CDR3aa: CASSEARTGSSYEQYF
CDR3nt: TGTGCCAGCAGTGAAGCTAGGACAGGCAGCTCCTACGAGCAGTACTTC
v_gene: TRBV6-1
d_gene: TRBD1
abundance: NA
j_gene: TRBJ2-7

CDR3aa: CASSLGSLNTEAFF
CDR3nt: TGTGCCAGCAGCTTAGGGTCGCTGAACACTGAAGCTTTCTTT
v_gene: TRBV7-9
d_gene: NA
abundance: NA
j_gene: TRBJ1-1

CDR3aa: CASIWGRANYGYTF
CDR3nt: TGTGCCAGCATCTGGGGCAGAGCTAACTATGGCTACACCTTC
v_gene: TRBV5-8
d_gene: NA
abundance: NA
j_gene: TRBJ1-2

CDR3aa: CAISGDPSTNEKLVF
CDR3nt: TGTGCCATCAGTGGGGACCCTTCAACTAATGAAAAACTGGTTTTT
v_gene: TRBV10-3
d_gene: NA
abundance: once
j_gene: TRBJ1-4

CDR3aa: CASSLVGGGYTF
CDR3nt: TGTGCCAGCAGCTTGGTGGGCGGCGGCTACACCTTC
v_gene: TRBV5-4
d_gene: NA
abundance: once
j_gene: TRBJ1-2

CDR3aa: CAWSVIGTSQYNEQFF
CDR3nt: TGTGCCTGGAGTGTAATCGGGACTAGTCAATACAATGAGCAGTTCTTC
v_gene: TRBV30
d_gene: TRBD2
abundance: once
j_gene: TRBJ2-1

CDR3aa: CASSHKAENTEAFF
CDR3nt: TGCGCCAGCAGCCATAAAGCGGAGAACACTGAAGCTTTCTTT
v_gene: TRBV5-1
d_gene: NA
abundance: NA
j_gene: TRBJ1-1

CDR3aa: CSVEDPDTQYF
CDR3nt: TGCAGCGTTGAAGACCCAGATACGCAGTATTTT
v_gene: TRBV29-1
d_gene: NA
abundance: NA
j_gene: TRBJ2-3

CDR3aa: CASSLGGSSSYNEQFF
CDR3nt: TGCGCCAGCAGCCTGGGAGGCTCTAGCTCCTACAATGAGCAGTTCTTC
v_gene: TRBV5-1
d_gene: NA
abundance: once
j_gene: TRBJ2-1

CDR3aa: CASSLTGRGNSPLHF
CDR3nt: TGTGCCAGCAGCTTAACAGGAAGGGGGAATTCACCCCTCCACTTT
v_gene: TRBV5-4
d_gene: NA
abundance: NA
j_gene: TRBJ1-6

CDR3aa: CASSWGTSGSSYEQYF
CDR3nt: TGTGCCAGCAGCTGGGGGACTAGCGGGAGCTCCTACGAGCAGTACTTC
v_gene: TRBV5-4
d_gene: TRBD2
abundance: NA
j_gene: TRBJ2-7

CDR3aa: CVSSGFSTEAFF
CDR3nt: TGTGTCAGCAGTGGTTTTTCCACTGAAGCTTTCTTT
v_gene: TRBV25-1
d_gene: NA
abundance: NA
j_gene: TRBJ1-1

CDR3aa: CATHPGQAGYEQYF
CDR3nt: TGTGCCACCCATCCGGGACAGGCGGGATACGAGCAGTACTTC
v_gene: TRBV10-3
d_gene: TRBD1
abundance: NA
j_gene: TRBJ2-7

CDR3aa: CAWNPGRLNSGNTIYF
CDR3nt: TGTGCCTGGAATCCGGGACGATTGAATTCTGGAAACACCATATATTTT
v_gene: TRBV30
d_gene: NA
abundance: NA
j_gene: TRBJ1-3

CDR3aa: CASSAWGTTTDTQYF
CDR3nt: TGTGCCAGCAGTGCCTGGGGGACCACCACAGATACGCAGTATTTT
v_gene: TRBV25-1
d_gene: NA
abundance: NA
j_gene: TRBJ2-3

CDR3aa: CASTLTRGGNEQFF
CDR3nt: TGTGCCAGCACCCTTACTAGGGGCGGCAATGAGCAGTTCTTC
v_gene: TRBV13
d_gene: NA
abundance: NA
j_gene: TRBJ2-1

CDR3aa: CASSLEAGVYEQYF
CDR3nt: TGTGCCAGCAGTTTGGAGGCCGGGGTGTACGAGCAGTACTTC
v_gene: TRBV28
d_gene: NA
abundance: NA
j_gene: TRBJ2-7

CDR3aa: CASSRRPSGGLSTDTQYF
CDR3nt: TGTGCCAGCAGCCGCCGCCCTAGCGGGGGGCTTAGCACAGATACGCAGTATTTT
v_gene: TRBV4-2
d_gene: TRBD2
abundance: NA
j_gene: TRBJ2-3

CDR3aa: CASSYLGQGIGAQHF
CDR3nt: TGTGCCAGCAGTTATCTGGGACAGGGGATCGGGGCCCAGCATTTT
v_gene: TRBV6-5
d_gene: TRBD1
abundance: NA
j_gene: TRBJ1-5

CDR3aa: CASTPDRVGSGANVLTF
CDR3nt: TGTGCCAGTACCCCGGACAGGGTAGGTTCTGGGGCCAACGTCCTGACTTTC
v_gene: TRBV19
d_gene: TRBD1
abundance: NA
j_gene: TRBJ2-6

CDR3aa: CSAIWRYEQYF
CDR3nt: TGCAGTGCTATTTGGCGCTACGAGCAGTACTTC
v_gene: TRBV20-1
d_gene: NA
abundance: once
j_gene: TRBJ2-7

CDR3aa: CASSQDGGSGEKLFF
CDR3nt: TGCGCCAGCAGCCAAGATGGGGGAAGTGGTGAAAAACTGTTTTTT
v_gene: TRBV4-1
d_gene: NA
abundance: NA
j_gene: TRBJ1-4

CDR3aa: CASKGTGFYEQYF
CDR3nt: TGTGCCAGCAAAGGGACAGGGTTCTACGAGCAGTACTTC
v_gene: TRBV6-5
d_gene: TRBD1
abundance: NA
j_gene: TRBJ2-7

CDR3aa: CASSLGSANYGYTF
CDR3nt: TGTGCCAGCAGCCTAGGGAGTGCTAACTATGGCTACACCTTC
v_gene: TRBV5-6
d_gene: NA
abundance: NA
j_gene: TRBJ1-2

CDR3aa: CASSLTIALDTQYF
CDR3nt: TGCGCCAGCAGCCTCACGATTGCCCTCGATACGCAGTATTTT
v_gene: TRBV4-1
d_gene: NA
abundance: NA
j_gene: TRBJ2-3

CDR3aa: CASSLEGQGTDTQYF
CDR3nt: TGTGCCAGCAGCTTGGAGGGACAGGGGACAGATACGCAGTATTTT
v_gene: TRBV5-4
d_gene: TRBD1
abundance: NA
j_gene: TRBJ2-3

CDR3aa: CASSLPGQVATDTQYF
CDR3nt: TGCGCCAGCAGCTTACCGGGACAGGTTGCCACAGATACGCAGTATTTT
v_gene: TRBV5-1
d_gene: TRBD1
abundance: NA
j_gene: TRBJ2-3

CDR3aa: CASSSGQGGQPQHF
CDR3nt: TGTGCCAGCAGCTCCGGACAGGGAGGTCAGCCCCAGCATTTT
v_gene: TRBV6-5
d_gene: TRBD1
abundance: NA
j_gene: TRBJ1-5

CDR3aa: CASSDRGNTEAFF
CDR3nt: TGTGCCAGCAGTGACAGGGGGAACACTGAAGCTTTCTTT
v_gene: TRBV2
d_gene: NA
abundance: few
j_gene: TRBJ1-1

CDR3aa: CASSLAVGGYEQYF
CDR3nt: TGCGCCAGCAGCTTGGCTGTCGGGGGGTACGAGCAGTACTTC
v_gene: TRBV5-1
d_gene: TRBD2
abundance: NA
j_gene: TRBJ2-7

CDR3aa: CASSVGGLAGVSDIQYF
CDR3nt: TGTGCCAGCAGCGTAGGGGGACTAGCGGGAGTATCGGACATTCAGTACTTC
v_gene: TRBV9
d_gene: TRBD2
abundance: NA
j_gene: TRBJ2-4

CDR3aa: CASSWDRGLETQYF
CDR3nt: TGTGCCAGCAGCTGGGACAGGGGGCTGGAGACCCAGTACTTC
v_gene: TRBV7-2
d_gene: TRBD1
abundance: NA
j_gene: TRBJ2-5

CDR3aa: CASSPPTGFNSPLHF
CDR3nt: TGTGCCAGCAGCCCCCCGACAGGGTTTAATTCACCCCTCCACTTT
v_gene: TRBV13
d_gene: TRBD1
abundance: NA
j_gene: TRBJ1-6

CDR3aa: CASSPITGKTETQYF
CDR3nt: TGTGCCAGCTCACCAATAACAGGGAAGACTGAGACCCAGTACTTC
v_gene: TRBV18
d_gene: NA
abundance: NA
j_gene: TRBJ2-5

CDR3aa: CASRRTETYGYTF
CDR3nt: TGTGCCAGCAGAAGAACAGAGACGTATGGCTACACCTTC
v_gene: TRBV6-5
d_gene: NA
abundance: NA
j_gene: TRBJ1-2

CDR3aa: CAWSPGPIETGYTF
CDR3nt: TGTGCCTGGAGTCCTGGGCCGATTGAAACTGGCTACACCTTC
v_gene: TRBV30
d_gene: NA
abundance: once
j_gene: TRBJ1-2